Listed here is a single T cell receptor (beta chain). Its target is not known. These data come from a study of CD8+CD57+ T cells in acquired aplastic anemia. Study context: Average DNA yield from sorted CD4+ and CD8+ cells was approximately 3 ug.

TCR beta VDJ and CDR3 profiles were obtained from a genomic DNA template. TCRdb called the reads again in MiXCR, with one record for every CDR3 protein. The sample carries 150,000 to 160,000 distinct CDR3 sequences, about 48% recorded once. Flow cytometry had shown expanded CD8+CD57+ cells in the patients chosen for sequencing. Among the patients, none had received any therapy at the time of blood sampling. Study observations and caveats: Patients showed no significant difference from controls in CD8+ Simpson's diversity.

The CDR3 is made up of 16 amino acids. Trimming took 8 bases from V and 0 from J; bases not matched to a gene: 12. Germline values: CDR1 ENHRY, CDR2 SYGVKD. This receptor was obtained from a human donor with aplastic anemia. V is TRBV10-3 and J is TRBJ1-1; 7 bases fit TRBD1. The sequenced sample was sorted CD4+, CD8+, or CD8+CD57+ T cells (not recorded which) from PBMCs. CDR3 region: CAILGGRGPMNTEAFF. DNA for the CDR3: TGTGCCATCCTAGGGGGCAGAGGGCCCATGAACACTGAAGCTTTCTTT.